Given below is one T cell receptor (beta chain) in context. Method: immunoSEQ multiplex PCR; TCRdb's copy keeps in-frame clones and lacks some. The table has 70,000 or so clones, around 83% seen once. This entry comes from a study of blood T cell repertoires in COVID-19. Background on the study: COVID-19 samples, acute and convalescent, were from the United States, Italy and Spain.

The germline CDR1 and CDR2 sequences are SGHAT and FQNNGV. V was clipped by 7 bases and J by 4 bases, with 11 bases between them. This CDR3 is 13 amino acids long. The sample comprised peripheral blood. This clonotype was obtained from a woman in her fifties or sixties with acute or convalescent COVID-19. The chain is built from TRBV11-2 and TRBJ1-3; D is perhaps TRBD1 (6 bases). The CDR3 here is CASTLQGGNTIYF. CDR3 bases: TGTGCCAGCACCCTACAGGGAGGAAACACCATATATTTT.